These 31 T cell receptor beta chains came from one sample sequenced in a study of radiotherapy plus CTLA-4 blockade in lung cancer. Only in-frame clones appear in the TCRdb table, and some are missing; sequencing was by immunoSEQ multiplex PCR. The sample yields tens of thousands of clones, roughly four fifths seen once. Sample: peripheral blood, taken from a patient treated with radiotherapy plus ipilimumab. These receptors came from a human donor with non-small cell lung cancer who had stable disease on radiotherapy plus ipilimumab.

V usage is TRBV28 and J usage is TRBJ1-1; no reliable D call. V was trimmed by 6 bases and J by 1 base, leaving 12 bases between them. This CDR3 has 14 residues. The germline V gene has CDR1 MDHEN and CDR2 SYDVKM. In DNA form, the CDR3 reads TGTGCCAGCAGCCAGTCATACGGGAACACTGAAGCTTTCTTT. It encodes CASSQSYGNTEAFF.

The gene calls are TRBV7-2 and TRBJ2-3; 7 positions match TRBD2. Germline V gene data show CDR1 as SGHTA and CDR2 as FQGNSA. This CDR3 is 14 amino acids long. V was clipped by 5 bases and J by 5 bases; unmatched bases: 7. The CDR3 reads CASSPGGARDTQYF. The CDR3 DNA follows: TGTGCCAGCAGCCCGGGGGGAGCGAGAGATACGCAGTATTTT.

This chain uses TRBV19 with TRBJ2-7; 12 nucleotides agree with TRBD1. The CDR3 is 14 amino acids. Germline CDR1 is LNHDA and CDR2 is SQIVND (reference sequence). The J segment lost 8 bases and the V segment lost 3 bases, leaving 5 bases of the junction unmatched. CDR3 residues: CASSIGTGGSKQYF. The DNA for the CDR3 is TGTGCCAGTAGTATTGGGACAGGGGGCTCAAAGCAGTACTTC.

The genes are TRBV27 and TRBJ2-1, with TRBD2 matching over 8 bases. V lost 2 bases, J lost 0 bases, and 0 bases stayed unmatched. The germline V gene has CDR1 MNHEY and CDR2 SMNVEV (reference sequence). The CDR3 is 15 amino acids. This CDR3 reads CASSLSGSSYNEQFF. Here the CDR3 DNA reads TGTGCCAGCAGTTTAAGCGGGAGCTCCTACAATGAGCAGTTCTTC.

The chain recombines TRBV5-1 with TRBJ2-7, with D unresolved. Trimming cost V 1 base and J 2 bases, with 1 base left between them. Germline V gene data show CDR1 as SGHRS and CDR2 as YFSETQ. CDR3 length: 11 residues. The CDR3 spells CASSLTYEQYF. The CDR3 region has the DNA TGCGCCAGCAGCTTGACCTACGAGCAGTACTTC.

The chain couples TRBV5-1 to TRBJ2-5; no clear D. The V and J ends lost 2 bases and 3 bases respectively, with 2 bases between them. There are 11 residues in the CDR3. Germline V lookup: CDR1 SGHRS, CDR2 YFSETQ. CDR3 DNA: TGCGCCAGCAGCTTCGAAGAGACCCAGTACTTC. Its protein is CASSFEETQYF.

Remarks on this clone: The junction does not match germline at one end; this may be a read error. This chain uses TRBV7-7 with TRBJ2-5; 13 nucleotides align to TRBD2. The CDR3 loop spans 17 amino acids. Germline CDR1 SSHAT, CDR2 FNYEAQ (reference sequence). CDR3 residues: CASSLGGLAGEGETQYF. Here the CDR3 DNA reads TGTGCTAGCAGCTTAGGAGGACTAGCGGGAGAGGGGGAGACCCAGTACTTC.

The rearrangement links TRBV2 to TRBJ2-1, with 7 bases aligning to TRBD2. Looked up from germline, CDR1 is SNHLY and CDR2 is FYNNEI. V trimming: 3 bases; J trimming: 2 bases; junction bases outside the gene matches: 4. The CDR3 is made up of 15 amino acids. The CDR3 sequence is CASSDPAGAYNEQFF. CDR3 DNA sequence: TGTGCCAGCAGTGATCCTGCGGGGGCCTACAATGAGCAGTTCTTC.

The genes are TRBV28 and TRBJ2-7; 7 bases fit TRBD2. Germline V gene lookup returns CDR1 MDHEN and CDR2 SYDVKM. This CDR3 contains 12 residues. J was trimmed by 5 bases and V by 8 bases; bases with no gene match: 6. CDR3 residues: CASLDRGDEQYF. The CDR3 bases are TGTGCCAGCCTGGATCGGGGGGACGAGCAGTACTTC.

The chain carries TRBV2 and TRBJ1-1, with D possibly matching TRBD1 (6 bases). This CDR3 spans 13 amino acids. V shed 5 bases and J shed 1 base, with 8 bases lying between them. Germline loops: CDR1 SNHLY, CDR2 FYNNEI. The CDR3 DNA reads TGTGCCAGCAGTTCGACAGGGAACACTGAAGCTTTCTTT. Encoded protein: CASSSTGNTEAFF.

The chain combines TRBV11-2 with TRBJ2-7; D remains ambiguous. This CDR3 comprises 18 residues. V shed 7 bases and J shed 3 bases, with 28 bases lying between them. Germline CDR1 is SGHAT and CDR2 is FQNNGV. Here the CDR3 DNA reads TGTGCCAGCATCTCGGATCTAACGAAAGGGATTTGGAACTACGAGCAGTACTTC. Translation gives CASISDLTKGIWNYEQYF.

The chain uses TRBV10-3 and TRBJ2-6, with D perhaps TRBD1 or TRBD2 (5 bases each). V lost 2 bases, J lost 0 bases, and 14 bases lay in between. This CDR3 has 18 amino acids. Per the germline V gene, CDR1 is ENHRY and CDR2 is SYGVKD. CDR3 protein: CAISETWDGHSGANVLTF. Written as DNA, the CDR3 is TGTGCCATCAGTGAGACCTGGGACGGACACTCTGGGGCCAACGTCCTGACTTTC.

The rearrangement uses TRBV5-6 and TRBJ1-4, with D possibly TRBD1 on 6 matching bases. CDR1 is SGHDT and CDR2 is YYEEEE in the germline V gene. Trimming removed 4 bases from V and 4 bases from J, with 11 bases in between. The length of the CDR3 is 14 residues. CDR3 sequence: CASSGQTVNEKLFF. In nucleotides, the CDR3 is TGTGCCAGCAGCGGACAGACGGTTAATGAAAAACTGTTTTTT.

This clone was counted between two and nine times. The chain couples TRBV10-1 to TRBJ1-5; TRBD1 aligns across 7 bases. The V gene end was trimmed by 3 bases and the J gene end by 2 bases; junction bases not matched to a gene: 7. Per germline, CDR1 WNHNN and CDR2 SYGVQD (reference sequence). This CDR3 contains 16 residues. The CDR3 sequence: CASSEPTGDGNQPQHF. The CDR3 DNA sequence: TGCGCCAGCAGTGAACCTACAGGGGACGGCAATCAGCCCCAGCATTTT.

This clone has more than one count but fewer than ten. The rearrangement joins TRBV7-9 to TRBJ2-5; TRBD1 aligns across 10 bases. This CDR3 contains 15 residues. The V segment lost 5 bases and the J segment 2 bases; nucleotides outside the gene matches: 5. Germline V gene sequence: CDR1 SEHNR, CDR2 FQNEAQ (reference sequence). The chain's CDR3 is CASSPGQGGQETQYF. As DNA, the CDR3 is TGTGCCAGCAGCCCCGGACAGGGGGGACAAGAGACCCAGTACTTC.

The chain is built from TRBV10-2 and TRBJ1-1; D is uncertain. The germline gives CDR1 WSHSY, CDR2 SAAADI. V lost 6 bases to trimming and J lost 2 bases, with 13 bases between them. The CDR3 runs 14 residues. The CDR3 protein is CASRDRLRNTEAFF. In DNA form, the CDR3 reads TGCGCCAGCAGGGACCGTCTACGAAACACTGAAGCTTTCTTT.

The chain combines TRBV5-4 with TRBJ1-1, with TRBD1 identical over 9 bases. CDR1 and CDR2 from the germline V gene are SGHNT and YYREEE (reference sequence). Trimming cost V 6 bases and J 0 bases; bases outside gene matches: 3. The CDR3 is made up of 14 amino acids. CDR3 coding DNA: TGTGCCAGCAACAGGGACAGGGTGAACACTGAAGCTTTCTTT. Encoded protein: CASNRDRVNTEAFF. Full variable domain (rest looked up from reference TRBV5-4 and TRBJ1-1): ETGVTQSPTHLIKTRGQQVTLRCSSQSGHNTVSWYQQALGQGPQFIFQYYREEENGRGNFPPRFSGLQFPNYSSELNVNALELDDSALYLCASNRDRVNTEAFFGQGTRLTVV.

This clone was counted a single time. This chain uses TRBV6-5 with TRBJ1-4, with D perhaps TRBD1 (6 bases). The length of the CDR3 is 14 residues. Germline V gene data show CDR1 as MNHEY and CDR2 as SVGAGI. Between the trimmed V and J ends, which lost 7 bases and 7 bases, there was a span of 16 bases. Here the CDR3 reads CASTNYRAFEKLFF. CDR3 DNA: TGTGCCAGCACTAACTACAGGGCCTTTGAAAAACTGTTTTTT.

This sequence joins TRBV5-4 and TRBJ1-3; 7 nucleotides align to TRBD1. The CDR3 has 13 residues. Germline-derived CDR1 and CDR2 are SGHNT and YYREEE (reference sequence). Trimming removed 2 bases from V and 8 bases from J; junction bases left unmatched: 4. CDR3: CASSLQGSDTIYF. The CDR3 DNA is TGTGCCAGCAGCTTACAGGGGTCTGACACCATATATTTT.

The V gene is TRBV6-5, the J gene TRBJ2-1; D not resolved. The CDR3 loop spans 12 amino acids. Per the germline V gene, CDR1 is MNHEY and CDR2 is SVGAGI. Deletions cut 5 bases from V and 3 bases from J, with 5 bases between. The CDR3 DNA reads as TGTGCCAGCAGTCCCAGCTACAATGAGCAGTTCTTC. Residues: CASSPSYNEQFF.

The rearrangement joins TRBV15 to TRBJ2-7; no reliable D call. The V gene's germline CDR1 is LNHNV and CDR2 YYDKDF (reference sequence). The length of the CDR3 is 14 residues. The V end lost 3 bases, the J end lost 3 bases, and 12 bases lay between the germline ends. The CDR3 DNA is TGTGCCACCAGCAGCACTGATAGCTTCTACGAGCAGTACTTC. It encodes CATSSTDSFYEQYF.

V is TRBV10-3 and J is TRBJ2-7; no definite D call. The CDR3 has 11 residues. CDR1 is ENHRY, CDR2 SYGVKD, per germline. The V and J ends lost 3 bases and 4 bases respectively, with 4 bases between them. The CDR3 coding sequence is TGTGCCATCAGTGACTTATACGAGCAGTACTTC. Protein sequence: CAISDLYEQYF.

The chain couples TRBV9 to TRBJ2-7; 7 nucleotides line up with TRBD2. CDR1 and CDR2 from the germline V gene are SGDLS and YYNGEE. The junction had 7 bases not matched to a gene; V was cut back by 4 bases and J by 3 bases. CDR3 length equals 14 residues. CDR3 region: CASSLGAGLYEQYF. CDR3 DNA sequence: TGTGCCAGCAGCCTGGGAGCGGGGCTCTACGAGCAGTACTTC.

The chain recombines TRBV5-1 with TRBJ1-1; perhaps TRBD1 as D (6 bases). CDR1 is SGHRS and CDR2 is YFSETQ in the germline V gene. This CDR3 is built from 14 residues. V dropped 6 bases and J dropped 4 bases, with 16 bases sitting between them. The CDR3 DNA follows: TGCGCCAGCACGGTCGGGGGGCTAAGCACTGAAGCTTTCTTT. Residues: CASTVGGLSTEAFF.

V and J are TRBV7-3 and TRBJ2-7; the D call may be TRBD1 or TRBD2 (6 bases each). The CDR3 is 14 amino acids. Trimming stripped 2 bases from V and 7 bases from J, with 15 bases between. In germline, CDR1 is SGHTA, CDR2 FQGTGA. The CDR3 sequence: CASSLVGGLGEQYF. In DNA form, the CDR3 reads TGTGCCAGCAGCTTAGTCGGGGGCCTGGGAGAGCAGTACTTC.

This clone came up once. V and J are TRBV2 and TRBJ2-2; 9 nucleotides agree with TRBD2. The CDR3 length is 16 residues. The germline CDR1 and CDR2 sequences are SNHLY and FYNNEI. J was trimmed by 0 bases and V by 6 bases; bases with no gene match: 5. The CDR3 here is CASRPSGETNTGELFF. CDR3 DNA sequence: TGTGCCAGCAGACCTAGCGGGGAGACGAACACCGGGGAGCTGTTTTTT.

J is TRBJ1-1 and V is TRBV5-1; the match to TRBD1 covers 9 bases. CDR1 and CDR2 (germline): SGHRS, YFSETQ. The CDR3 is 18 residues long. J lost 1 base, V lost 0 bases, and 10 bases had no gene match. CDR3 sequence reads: CASSLEPTGGDWNTEAFF. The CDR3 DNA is TGCGCCAGCAGCTTGGAACCAACAGGGGGCGATTGGAACACTGAAGCTTTCTTT.

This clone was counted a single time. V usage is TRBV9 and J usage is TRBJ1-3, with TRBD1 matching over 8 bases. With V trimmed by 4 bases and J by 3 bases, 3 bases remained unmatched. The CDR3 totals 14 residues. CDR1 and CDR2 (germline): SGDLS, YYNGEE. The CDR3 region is CASSRTGRGNTIYF. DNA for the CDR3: TGTGCCAGCAGCCGGACAGGGCGTGGAAACACCATATATTTT.

CDR3 bases: TGCGCCAGCAGCTCGGGTAGCGGGAGAAAGGGCTACGAGCAGTACTTC. Its translation is CASSSGSGRKGYEQYF. The gene calls are TRBV5-1 and TRBJ2-7; 9 positions match TRBD2. Germline V gene data show CDR1 as SGHRS and CDR2 as YFSETQ. V shed 3 bases, J shed 3 bases, and the junction held 10 bases outside the gene matches. The CDR3 extends over 16 amino acids.

DNA for the CDR3: TGCGCCAGCAGCTTTTCAGACAGGGCTGGGGAGCAGTACTTC. Amino acid sequence: CASSFSDRAGEQYF. The chain combines TRBV5-1 with TRBJ2-7, with TRBD1 matching 7 bases. Per the germline V gene, CDR1 is SGHRS and CDR2 is YFSETQ. The CDR3 has 14 amino acids. Trimming took 2 bases from V and 7 from J; bases not matched to a gene: 9. Based on the CDR3 plus reference TRBV5-1 and TRBJ2-7, the full variable domain is KAGVTQTPRYLIKTRGQQVTLSCSPISGHRSVSWYQQTPGQGLQFLFEYFSETQRNKGNFPGRFSGRQFSNSRSEMNVSTLELGDSALYLCASSFSDRAGEQYFGPGTRLTVT.

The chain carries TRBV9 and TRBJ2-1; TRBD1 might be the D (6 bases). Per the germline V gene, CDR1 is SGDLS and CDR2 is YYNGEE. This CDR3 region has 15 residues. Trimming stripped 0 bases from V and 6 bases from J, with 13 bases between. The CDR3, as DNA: TGTGCCAGCAGCGTAGACTCTAGGGGGATCAATGAGCAGTTCTTC. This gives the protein CASSVDSRGINEQFF.